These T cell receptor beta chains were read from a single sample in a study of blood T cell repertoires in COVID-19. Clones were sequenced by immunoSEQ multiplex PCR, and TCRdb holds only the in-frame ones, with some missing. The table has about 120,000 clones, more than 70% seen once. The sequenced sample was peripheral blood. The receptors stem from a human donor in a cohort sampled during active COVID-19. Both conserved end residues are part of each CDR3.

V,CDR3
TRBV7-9,CASSPVSAVSGYTF
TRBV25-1,CASTSGQDFYGYTF
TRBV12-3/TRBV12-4,CASSRTGGSEQFF
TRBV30,CAWSPRDREPTDTQYF
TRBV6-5,CATKGQMYEQYF
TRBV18,CASSPSRQGYNEQFF
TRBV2,CASSDQGGYTEAFF
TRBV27,CASSPLMGSVGGGEQYF
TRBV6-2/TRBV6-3,CASSFPGQGGLARETQYF
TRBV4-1,CASSQVQGALNEQFF
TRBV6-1,CASRERGGDLSTDTQYF
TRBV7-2,CASSASPGYEQYF
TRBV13,CASSFISSGRSETQYF
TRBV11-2,CASSPGLAQEQYF
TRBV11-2,CASSADRNTEAFF
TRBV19,CASSPGVTGNTIYF
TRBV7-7,CASSPHIGPAGGELFF
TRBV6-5,CASRTNPQGDYGYTF
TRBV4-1,CASSLVGTSGSSRTGELFF
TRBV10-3,CAISHTGTGGTGELFF
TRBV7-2,CASSQNAPVANSPLHF
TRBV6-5,CASSPRVEHGYTF
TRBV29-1,CSVGRDGYEQYF
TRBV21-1,CASSKGLAPINEQFF
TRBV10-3,CAIQGAGDPDTQYF
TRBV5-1,CASSPTSGFSTDTQYF
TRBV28,CASRYPAGSYGYTF
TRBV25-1,CASSEDFSSSGANVLTF
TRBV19,CASSPGLEAFF
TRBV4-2,CASSQGGVSSYEQYF
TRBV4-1,CASSQDGDRGTHGYTF
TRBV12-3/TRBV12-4,CASRKQGFLGYTF
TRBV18,CASSPRGQVTNSGNTIYF
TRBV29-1,CSVAEGNQPQHF